Following are 32 T cell receptor beta chains from one sample sequenced in a study of vaccination and CD4 T cells after COVID-19. The Oncomine TCR Beta short-read assay was applied to DNA of cultured CD4+ T cells. In TCRdb, the PCR reads were re-called with MiXCR into one record per CDR3 protein. The sample lists about 16,000 distinct CDR3 sequences; approximately 40% were seen once. The treatment here: approximately 11-day PBMC culture with coronavirus spike peptide pools or control peptides (ViraFEST assay). The antigens these receptors bind are not known. Sequenced material: CD4+ T cells from blood, cultured in vitro, taken before SARS-CoV-2 vaccination. The receptors were gathered from a human donor who received a COVID-19 vaccine.

This chain connects TRBV11-2 to TRBJ2-5, with a weak D call TRBD1 (5 bases). V was trimmed by 0 bases and J by 7 bases, leaving 9 bases between them. Germline CDR1 and CDR2: SGHAT and FQNNGV. The CDR3 extends over 13 amino acids. CDR3 sequence: CASSLEDKGTQYF. CDR3 coding DNA: TGTGCCAGCAGCTTAGAGGACAAGGGGACCCAGTACTTC.

This clonotype occurred a few times. The V gene is TRBV20-1, the J gene TRBJ1-1; 11 bases are a match to TRBD1. This CDR3 region has 13 residues. The V gene's germline CDR1 is DFQATT and CDR2 SNEGSKA (reference sequence). With V trimmed by 6 bases and J by 1 base, 1 base remained unmatched. The CDR3: CSADRGPNTEAFF. CDR3 nucleotide sequence: TGCAGTGCGGACAGGGGGCCGAACACTGAAGCTTTCTTT.

The V and J genes are TRBV10-3 and TRBJ1-2; unclear D gene. The CDR3 is 12 residues long. Deletions cut 4 bases from V and 5 bases from J, with 8 bases between. Germline V CDR1 and CDR2: ENHRY, SYGVKD. The CDR3 sequence is CAISGEGYGYTF. CDR3 coding DNA: TGTGCCATCAGTGGTGAAGGGTATGGCTACACCTTC.

V is TRBV6-5 and J is TRBJ2-5, with D possibly being TRBD1 (5 bases). Trimming stripped 2 bases from V and 1 base from J, with 8 bases between. The germline CDR1 and CDR2 sequences are MNHEY and SVGAGI. CDR3 length equals 14 residues. CDR3 DNA: TGTGCCAGCAGTTACGAAGGGGTCCAAGAGACCCAGTACTTC. Translation gives CASSYEGVQETQYF.

The chain is built from TRBV5-6 and TRBJ1-6; D is undetermined. V was shortened by 0 bases and J by 5 bases, with 6 bases between the two germline ends. CDR1 and CDR2 (germline): SGHDT, YYEEEE. The CDR3 loop spans 14 amino acids. The CDR3 nucleotides are TGTGCCAGCAGCTTGGGGAAACATAATTCACCCCTCCACTTT. It yields the protein CASSLGKHNSPLHF. Filled out from reference TRBV5-6 and TRBJ1-6, the complete variable domain reads DAGVTQSPTHLIKTRGQQVTLRCSPKSGHDTVSWYQQALGQGPQFIFQYYEEEERQRGNFPDRFSGHQFPNYSSELNVNALLLGDSALYLCASSLGKHNSPLHFGNGTRLTVT.

V and J are TRBV9 and TRBJ1-1; D is possibly TRBD1 (5 bases). Looked up from germline, CDR1 is SGDLS and CDR2 is YYNGEE. The CDR3 spans 16 residues. The V and J ends lost 3 bases and 8 bases respectively, with 23 bases between them. CDR3 sequence (DNA): TGTGCCAGCAGCGCAACCCTCAGGGCGGCCGATGGAGAAGCTTTCTTT. Its protein product is CASSATLRAADGEAFF.

The chain links TRBV12-3 or TRBV12-4 to TRBJ1-2, with D perhaps TRBD1 (5 bases). V was pared by 10 bases and J by 2 bases, with 14 bases between. This CDR3 is 13 amino acids long. In DNA, the CDR3 is TGTGCCATCTGGGGACTGTCGAACTATGGCTACACCTTC. This translates into CAIWGLSNYGYTF.

The genes are TRBV20-1 and TRBJ2-3; 9 bases match TRBD2. The CDR3 has 15 amino acids. Germline V CDR1 and CDR2: DFQATT, SNEGSKA (reference sequence). Trimming cost V 3 bases and J 2 bases; bases outside gene matches: 6. The CDR3 DNA reads TGCAGTGCTAGTAAACTAGCGGGCTACACAGATACGCAGTATTTT. It specifies CSASKLAGYTDTQYF.

The J gene is TRBJ1-5, the V gene TRBV20-1; D perhaps matches TRBD1 (5 bases). The CDR3 loop spans 16 amino acids. Trimming cost V 0 bases and J 5 bases, with 17 bases left between them. CDR1 is DFQATT, CDR2 SNEGSKA, per germline (reference sequence). In nucleotides, the CDR3 is TGCAGTGCTAGAGATATATTAAGGGACGGCGATCAGCCCCAGCATTTT. This translates into CSARDILRDGDQPQHF.

The CDR3 sequence: CSARRQQETQYF. The CDR3 bases are TGCAGTGCTAGACGACAGCAAGAGACCCAGTACTTC. This sequence joins TRBV20-1 and TRBJ2-5; D is possibly TRBD1 (5 bases). V lost 2 bases, J lost 2 bases, and 6 bases lay in between. The CDR3 spans 12 residues. CDR1 and CDR2 (germline): DFQATT, SNEGSKA (reference sequence).

The V call is TRBV7-9, the J call TRBJ1-6; no definite D call. The germline gives CDR1 SEHNR, CDR2 FQNEAQ (reference sequence). Trimming shortened V by 1 base and J by 10 bases, and 5 bases separated the two germline ends. CDR3 length: 12 residues. CDR3 residues: CASSLVSSPLHF. CDR3 in DNA: TGTGCCAGCAGCTTAGTGAGCTCACCCCTCCACTTT.

The gene calls are TRBV9 and TRBJ2-1; 9 nucleotides align to TRBD1. The CDR3 is 16 amino acids. V dropped 3 bases and J dropped 8; count of bases not matched to a gene: 12. The germline CDR1 and CDR2 sequences are SGDLS and YYNGEE. The CDR3 here is CASSADRDRAFDEQFF. CDR3 sequence (DNA): TGTGCCAGCAGCGCCGACCGGGACAGGGCGTTCGATGAGCAGTTCTTC.

The chain couples TRBV30 to TRBJ1-5, with a possible D match to TRBD1 (6 bases). V dropped 1 base and J dropped 7 bases, with 8 bases sitting between them. This CDR3 contains 12 residues. Germline values: CDR1 GTSNPN, CDR2 SVGIG (reference sequence). The DNA for the CDR3 is TGTGCCTGGAGTGCGGGACAACAGCCCCAGCATTTT. Protein sequence: CAWSAGQQPQHF.

This chain uses TRBV5-4 with TRBJ1-2, with TRBD1 matching over 7 bases. The CDR3 is 12 residues long. J lost 10 bases, V lost 4 bases, and 7 bases had no gene match. Germline V CDR1 and CDR2: SGHNT, YYREEE (reference sequence). This chain's CDR3 is CASSVGTAAYTF. The CDR3 DNA reads as TGTGCCAGCAGCGTTGGGACAGCCGCCTACACCTTC.

V usage is TRBV6-1 and J usage is TRBJ2-3; 10 positions match TRBD2. This CDR3 region has 18 residues. Germline-derived CDR1 and CDR2 are MNHNS and SASEGT. V was clipped by 5 bases and J by 0 bases; unmatched bases: 11. The CDR3 spells CASSTLAGDHSSTDTQYF. The CDR3 nucleotides read TGTGCCAGCAGTACGCTAGCGGGGGATCACTCTAGCACAGATACGCAGTATTTT.

The V call is TRBV7-8, the J call TRBJ2-5, with D perhaps being TRBD1 or TRBD2 (5 bases each). Germline lookup yields CDR1 SGHVS and CDR2 FQNEAQ. CDR3 size: 15 residues. The V end was cut by 0 bases, the J end by 1 base, with 9 bases between. CDR3 residues: CASSLAGRTQETQYF. CDR3 nucleotides: TGTGCCAGCAGCTTAGCGGGACGGACCCAAGAGACCCAGTACTTC.

The chain combines TRBV29-1 with TRBJ1-2; D not certain. Germline CDR1 reads SQVTM; CDR2 reads ANQGSEA. This CDR3 region has 12 residues. The ends were cut back, 1 base at V and 3 bases at J, with 6 bases in the middle. The CDR3 loop is CSVEGQDYGYTF. In nucleotides, the CDR3 is TGCAGCGTTGAAGGGCAGGACTATGGCTACACCTTC.

The rearrangement links TRBV5-1 to TRBJ2-7, with a tentative D call TRBD1 (6 bases). This CDR3 has 15 residues. V lost 0 bases and J lost 1, with 11 bases in between. Looked up from germline, CDR1 is SGHRS and CDR2 is YFSETQ. In DNA form, the CDR3 reads TGCGCCAGCAGCTTGGTCCCCGACAGGTCCTACGAGCAGTACTTC. It is translated as CASSLVPDRSYEQYF. Variable domain in full (rest from reference TRBV5-1 and TRBJ2-7): KAGVTQTPRYLIKTRGQQVTLSCSPISGHRSVSWYQQTPGQGLQFLFEYFSETQRNKGNFPGRFSGRQFSNSRSEMNVSTLELGDSALYLCASSLVPDRSYEQYFGPGTRLTVT.

This clonotype was detected a few times. This CDR3 is CASSTTGGGIYTF. For the CDR3, the DNA is TGTGCCAGCAGCACGACAGGGGGTGGGATCTACACCTTC. This chain joins TRBV12-3 or TRBV12-4 and TRBJ1-2, with TRBD1 identical over 9 bases. The CDR3 is 13 amino acids. Unmatched junction bases numbered 9, after V lost 6 bases and J lost 10 bases.

The chain is built from TRBV6-1 and TRBJ1-4; possible D gene TRBD1, 5 bases. CDR3 length equals 14 residues. Between the trimmed V and J ends, which lost 7 bases and 4 bases, there was a span of 13 bases. The germline V gene has CDR1 MNHNS and CDR2 SASEGT. CDR3 sequence reads: CASNRRGVNEKLFF. In DNA form, the CDR3 reads TGTGCCAGCAATAGAAGGGGAGTTAATGAAAAACTGTTTTTT.

The gene calls are TRBV6-1 and TRBJ2-5; perhaps TRBD2 as D (6 bases). V was shortened by 4 bases and J by 5 bases, with 11 bases between the two germline ends. Germline CDR1 reads MNHNS; CDR2 reads SASEGT. The CDR3 is made up of 13 amino acids. The CDR3 region is CASSVTGRETQYF. The CDR3 DNA reads TGTGCCAGCAGTGTTACGGGGAGGGAGACCCAGTACTTC.

This rearrangement joins TRBV6-5 to TRBJ2-3; D may be TRBD1 or TRBD2 (6 bases each). This CDR3 is 14 amino acids long. Trimming stripped 0 bases from V and 8 bases from J, with 12 bases between. Germline lookup yields CDR1 MNHEY and CDR2 SVGAGI. CDR3 in DNA: TGTGCCAGCAGTTACTCGAAGGGGGGCGGTACGCAGTATTTT. Translating gives CASSYSKGGGTQYF.

This clonotype was seen only a few times. The DNA of the CDR3 is TGTGCCAGCAGCTTAGATTTAAGGACAGGGATCTACGAGCAGTACTTC. Residues: CASSLDLRTGIYEQYF. The chain recombines TRBV11-3 with TRBJ2-7; 8 bases line up with TRBD1. V lost 0 bases, J lost 3 bases, and 7 bases stayed unmatched. Germline lookup yields CDR1 SGHNT and CDR2 YENEEA. This CDR3 region has 16 residues.

This clonotype was seen once. The rearrangement joins TRBV29-1 to TRBJ2-5, with 7 bases that match TRBD1. V was clipped by 4 bases and J by 7 bases; unmatched bases: 6. CDR3 length equals 12 residues. Germline V gene data show CDR1 as SQVTM and CDR2 as ANQGSEA. The CDR3 region is CSVGDSRGTQYF. The CDR3 DNA is TGCAGCGTTGGGGACAGCCGGGGGACCCAGTACTTC.

The table lists this clonotype with a few counts. The chain recombines TRBV6-1 with TRBJ1-2, with a possible D match to TRBD1 (6 bases). Germline V lookup: CDR1 MNHNS, CDR2 SASEGT. V lost 7 bases, J lost 2 bases, and 17 bases lay in between. This CDR3 has 15 amino acids. This CDR3 reads CASKAYRDANYGYTF. CDR3 bases: TGTGCCAGCAAAGCTTACAGGGATGCCAACTATGGCTACACCTTC.

Regarding this clonotype: One end of the junction varies from germline; a read error may be responsible. The V and J genes are TRBV19 and TRBJ2-1; TRBD1 matches at 7 bases. The CDR3 runs to 17 residues. From germline, CDR1 is LNHDA and CDR2 SQIVND (reference sequence). The CDR3 is CASSTGTAFPSNNEQFF. The DNA for the CDR3 is TGTGCCAGTAGTACTGGGACAGCCTTTCCCTCCAACAATGAGCAGTTCTTC.

The chain is built from TRBV2 and TRBJ2-3; tentatively, D is TRBD2 (6 bases). CDR1 and CDR2 from the germline V gene are SNHLY and FYNNEI. V was cut by 7 bases and J by 4 bases, with 12 bases left in between. The CDR3 has 13 residues. In DNA form, the CDR3 reads TGTGCCAGCAACCCGACTAGAGCAGATACGCAGTATTTT. Translation gives CASNPTRADTQYF.

The rearrangement links TRBV29-1 to TRBJ1-2; D unclear. Trimming removed 7 bases from V and 4 bases from J, with 13 bases in between. This CDR3 is built from 12 residues. In germline, CDR1 is SQVTM, CDR2 ANQGSEA. The CDR3 spells CSASYLSYGYTF. In DNA, the CDR3 is TGCAGCGCAAGTTATCTTTCCTATGGCTACACCTTC.

The gene calls are TRBV30 and TRBJ1-1; D gene unclear. The CDR3 spans 11 residues. V lost 3 bases and J 5 bases, leaving 7 bases between the germline ends. Germline loops: CDR1 GTSNPN, CDR2 SVGIG (reference sequence). CDR3 sequence reads: CAWRRRTEAFF. In nucleotides, the CDR3 is TGTGCCTGGAGGAGGAGGACTGAAGCTTTCTTT.

This chain joins TRBV6-1 and TRBJ1-1; D gene ambiguous. Trimming removed 5 bases from V and 0 bases from J, with 19 bases in between. Germline loops: CDR1 MNHNS, CDR2 SASEGT. This CDR3 is built from 17 residues. CDR3 sequence (DNA): TGTGCCAGCAGTCCTCTAGGTTCTCCCTACGTGAACACTGAAGCTTTCTTT. This translates into CASSPLGSPYVNTEAFF.

The chain is built from TRBV30 and TRBJ2-1; 12 bases are a match to TRBD2. The CDR3 extends over 15 amino acids. After removal of 3 bases from V and 4 bases from J, the junction contained 4 bases not matched to a gene. Germline loops: CDR1 GTSNPN, CDR2 SVGIG (reference sequence). The CDR3 sequence is CAWSATSGGYNEQFF. The CDR3 DNA follows: TGTGCCTGGAGCGCGACTAGCGGGGGATACAATGAGCAGTTCTTC. Filled out from reference TRBV30 and TRBJ2-1, the complete variable domain reads SQTIHQWPATLVQPVGSPLSLECTVEGTSNPNLYWYRQAAGRGLQLLFYSVGIGQISSEVPQNLSASRPQDRQFILSSKKLLLSDSGFYLCAWSATSGGYNEQFFGPGTRLTVL.

The chain employs TRBV10-3 and TRBJ2-1; D may match TRBD1 or TRBD2 (6 bases each). The end of the DNA is better explained by TRBJ2-7, so the J call may be wrong. The CDR3 is 14 residues long. Germline lookup yields CDR1 ENHRY and CDR2 SYGVKD. CDR3 loop: CAISTPGAIGEQYF. Written as DNA, the CDR3 is TGTGCCATCAGTACTCCGGGGGCCATTGGGGAGCAGTACTTC.